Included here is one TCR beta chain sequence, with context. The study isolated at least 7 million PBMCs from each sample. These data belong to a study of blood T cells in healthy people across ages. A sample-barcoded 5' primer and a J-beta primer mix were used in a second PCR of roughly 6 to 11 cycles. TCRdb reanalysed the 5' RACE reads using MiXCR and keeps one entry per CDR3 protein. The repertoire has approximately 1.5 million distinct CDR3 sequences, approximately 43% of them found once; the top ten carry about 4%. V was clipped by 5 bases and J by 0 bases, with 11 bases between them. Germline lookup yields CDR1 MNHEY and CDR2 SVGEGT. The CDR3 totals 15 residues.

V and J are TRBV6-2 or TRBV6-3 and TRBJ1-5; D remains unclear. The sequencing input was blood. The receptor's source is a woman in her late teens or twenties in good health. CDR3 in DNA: TGTGCCAGCAGTGACGACGAATATAGCAATCAGCCCCAGCATTTT. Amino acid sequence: CASSDDEYSNQPQHF.